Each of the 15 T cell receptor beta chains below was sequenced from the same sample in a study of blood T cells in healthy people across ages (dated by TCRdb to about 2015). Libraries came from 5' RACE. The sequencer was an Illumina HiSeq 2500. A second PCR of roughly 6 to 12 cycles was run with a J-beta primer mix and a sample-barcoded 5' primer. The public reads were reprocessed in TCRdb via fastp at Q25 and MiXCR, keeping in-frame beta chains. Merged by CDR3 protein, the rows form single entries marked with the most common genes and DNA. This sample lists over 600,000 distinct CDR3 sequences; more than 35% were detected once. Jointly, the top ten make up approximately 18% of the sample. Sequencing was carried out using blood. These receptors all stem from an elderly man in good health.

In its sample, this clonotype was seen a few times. Here the CDR3 DNA reads TGCGCCAGCAGCTTGGTCCCAGGGGTTGCGGATGAGCAGTTCTTC. Its translation: CASSLVPGVADEQFF. The J gene is TRBJ2-1, the V gene TRBV5-1, with D possibly TRBD1 on 6 matching bases. The CDR3 is 15 amino acids. Per the germline V gene, CDR1 is SGHRS and CDR2 is YFSETQ. Trimming took off 0 bases at V and 8 bases at J, with 15 bases between the two ends.

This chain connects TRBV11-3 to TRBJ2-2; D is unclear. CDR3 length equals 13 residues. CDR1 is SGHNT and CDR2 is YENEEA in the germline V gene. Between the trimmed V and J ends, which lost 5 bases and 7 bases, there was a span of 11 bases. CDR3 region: CASSAVSVGELFF. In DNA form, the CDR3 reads TGTGCCAGCAGCGCTGTTTCAGTCGGGGAGCTGTTTTTT. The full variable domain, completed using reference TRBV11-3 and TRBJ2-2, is EAGVVQSPRYKIIEKKQPVAFWCNPISGHNTLYWYLQNLGQGPELLIRYENEEAVDDSQLPKDRFSAERLKGVDSTLKIQPAELGDSAVYLCASSAVSVGELFFGEGSRLTVL.

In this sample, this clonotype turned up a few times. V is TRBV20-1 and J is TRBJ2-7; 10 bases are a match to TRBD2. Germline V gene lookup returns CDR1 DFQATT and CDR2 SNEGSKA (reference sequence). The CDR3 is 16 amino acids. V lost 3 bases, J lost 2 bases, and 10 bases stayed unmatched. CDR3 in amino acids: CSASLFSGRTTYEQYF. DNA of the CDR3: TGCAGTGCTAGCCTCTTTAGCGGGAGGACTACCTACGAGCAGTACTTC.

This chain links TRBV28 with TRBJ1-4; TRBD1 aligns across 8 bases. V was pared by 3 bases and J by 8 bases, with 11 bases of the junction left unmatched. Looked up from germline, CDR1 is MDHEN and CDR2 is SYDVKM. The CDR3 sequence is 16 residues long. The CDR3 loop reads CASSLTGEQRREKLFF. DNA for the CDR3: TGTGCCAGCAGTTTGACAGGGGAACAGAGAAGGGAAAAACTGTTTTTT.

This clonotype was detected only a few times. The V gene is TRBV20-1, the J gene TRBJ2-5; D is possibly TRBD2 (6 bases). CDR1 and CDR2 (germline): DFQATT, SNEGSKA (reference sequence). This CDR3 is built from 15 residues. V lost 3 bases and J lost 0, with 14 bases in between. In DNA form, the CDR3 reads TGCAGTGCTAGCGGGAGAAATCGGTACCAAGAGACCCAGTACTTC. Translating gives CSASGRNRYQETQYF.

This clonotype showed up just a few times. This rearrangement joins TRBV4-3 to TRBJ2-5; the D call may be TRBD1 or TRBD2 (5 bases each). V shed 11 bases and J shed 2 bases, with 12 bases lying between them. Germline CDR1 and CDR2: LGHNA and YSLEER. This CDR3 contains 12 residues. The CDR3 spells CALGTAQETQYF. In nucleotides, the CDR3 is TGCGCCTTAGGGACGGCGCAAGAGACCCAGTACTTC.

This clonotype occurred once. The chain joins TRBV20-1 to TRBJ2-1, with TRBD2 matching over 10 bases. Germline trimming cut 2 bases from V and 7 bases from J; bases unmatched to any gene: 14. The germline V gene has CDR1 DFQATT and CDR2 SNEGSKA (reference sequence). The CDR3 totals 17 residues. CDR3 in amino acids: CSARTSGRASFWNEQFF. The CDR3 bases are TGCAGTGCTAGAACCAGCGGGAGGGCCAGTTTCTGGAATGAGCAGTTCTTC.

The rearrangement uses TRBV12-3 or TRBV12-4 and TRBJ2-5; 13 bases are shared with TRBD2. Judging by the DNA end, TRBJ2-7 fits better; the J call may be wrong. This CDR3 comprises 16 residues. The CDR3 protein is CASSNSGLAGASEQYF. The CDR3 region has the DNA TGTGCCAGCAGTAATTCTGGACTAGCGGGAGCCAGCGAGCAGTACTTC.

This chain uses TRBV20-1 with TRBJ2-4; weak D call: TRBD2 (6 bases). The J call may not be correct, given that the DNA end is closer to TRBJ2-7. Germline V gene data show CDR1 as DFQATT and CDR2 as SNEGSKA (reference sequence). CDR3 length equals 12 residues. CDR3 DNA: TGCAGTGCTAGAAGGCTAGCGTTCGAGCAGTACTTC. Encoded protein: CSARRLAFEQYF.

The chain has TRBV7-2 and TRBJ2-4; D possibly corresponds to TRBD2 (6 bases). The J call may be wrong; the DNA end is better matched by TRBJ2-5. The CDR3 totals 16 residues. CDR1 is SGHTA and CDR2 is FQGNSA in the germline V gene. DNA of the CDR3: TGTGCCAGCAGCTTAGAGAGTAGCGGATTCGGAGAGACCCAGTACTTC. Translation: CASSLESSGFGETQYF.

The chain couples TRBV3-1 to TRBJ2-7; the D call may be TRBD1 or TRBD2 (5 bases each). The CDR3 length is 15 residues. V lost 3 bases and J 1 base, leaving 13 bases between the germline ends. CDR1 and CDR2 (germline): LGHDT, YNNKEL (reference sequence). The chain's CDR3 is CASSHRDGESYEQYF. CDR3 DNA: TGTGCCAGCAGCCATCGGGACGGGGAGTCCTACGAGCAGTACTTC.

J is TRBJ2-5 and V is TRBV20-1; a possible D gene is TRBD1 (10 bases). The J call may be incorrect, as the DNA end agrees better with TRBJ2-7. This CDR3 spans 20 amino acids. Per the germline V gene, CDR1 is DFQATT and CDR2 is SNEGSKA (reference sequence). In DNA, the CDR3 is TGCAGTGCTAGCCCCTTTATGGGACAGGGGATCGGACTAGCGATATCCGAGCAGTACTTC. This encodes CSASPFMGQGIGLAISEQYF.

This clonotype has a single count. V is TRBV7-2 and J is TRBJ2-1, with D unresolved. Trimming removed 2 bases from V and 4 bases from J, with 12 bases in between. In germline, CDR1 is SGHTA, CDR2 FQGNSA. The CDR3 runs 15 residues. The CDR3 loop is CASSLFPSPYNEQFF. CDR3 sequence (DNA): TGTGCCAGCAGCTTATTTCCATCCCCATACAATGAGCAGTTCTTC.

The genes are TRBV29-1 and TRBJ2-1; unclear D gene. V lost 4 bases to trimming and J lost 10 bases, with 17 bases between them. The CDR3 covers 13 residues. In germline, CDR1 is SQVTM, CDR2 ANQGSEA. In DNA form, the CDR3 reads TGCAGCGTTGGGGCTACGAGCTCCTACGAGCAGTTCTTC. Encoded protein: CSVGATSSYEQFF.

CDR3 residues: CAISESIDEETQYF. DNA of the CDR3: TGTGCCATCAGTGAGTCGATCGACGAAGAGACCCAGTACTTC. V is TRBV10-3 and J is TRBJ2-5; D is uncertain. V was cut by 0 bases and J by 3 bases, with 8 bases left in between. In germline, CDR1 is ENHRY, CDR2 SYGVKD. The CDR3 is made up of 14 amino acids.